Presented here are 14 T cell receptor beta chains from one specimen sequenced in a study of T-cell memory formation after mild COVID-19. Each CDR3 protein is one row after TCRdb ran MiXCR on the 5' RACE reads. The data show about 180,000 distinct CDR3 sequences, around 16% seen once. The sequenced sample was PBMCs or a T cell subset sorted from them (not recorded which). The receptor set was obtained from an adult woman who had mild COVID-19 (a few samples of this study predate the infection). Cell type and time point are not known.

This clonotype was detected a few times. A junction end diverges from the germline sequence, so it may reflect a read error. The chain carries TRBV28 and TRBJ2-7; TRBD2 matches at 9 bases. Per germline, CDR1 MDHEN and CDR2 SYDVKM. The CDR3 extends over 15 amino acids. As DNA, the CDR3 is TGTGCCAGCAGTCCATCTAGCGGGACGATAAGAGCAGTCCACTTC. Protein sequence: CASSPSSGTIRAVHF.

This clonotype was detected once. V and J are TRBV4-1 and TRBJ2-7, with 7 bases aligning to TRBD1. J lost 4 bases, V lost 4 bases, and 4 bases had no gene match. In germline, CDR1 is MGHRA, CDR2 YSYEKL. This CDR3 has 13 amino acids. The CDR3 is CASSRLQGYEQYF. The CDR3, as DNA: TGCGCCAGCAGCCGACTACAGGGGTACGAGCAGTACTTC.

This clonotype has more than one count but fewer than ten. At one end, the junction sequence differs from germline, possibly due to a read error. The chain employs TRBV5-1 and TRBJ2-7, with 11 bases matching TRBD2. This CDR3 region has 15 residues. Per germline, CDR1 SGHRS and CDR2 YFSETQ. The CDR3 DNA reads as TGCGCCAGCAGCTTGGAGGGCCCTACTAGCGGGGGACGTAACTTC. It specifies CASSLEGPTSGGRNF.

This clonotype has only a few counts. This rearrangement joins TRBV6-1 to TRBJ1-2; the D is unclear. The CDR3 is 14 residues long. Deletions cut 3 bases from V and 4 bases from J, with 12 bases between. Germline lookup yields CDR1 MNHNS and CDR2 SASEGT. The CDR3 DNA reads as TGTGCCAGCAGTGAGGCCAGAAGGCCCTATGGCTACACCTTC. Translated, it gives CASSEARRPYGYTF.

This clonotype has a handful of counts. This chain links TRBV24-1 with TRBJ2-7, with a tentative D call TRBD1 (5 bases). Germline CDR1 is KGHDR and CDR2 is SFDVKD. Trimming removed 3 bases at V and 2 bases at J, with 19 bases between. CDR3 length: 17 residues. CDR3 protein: CATSDSPAWGRTYEQYF. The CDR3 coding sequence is TGTGCCACCAGTGATAGCCCCGCGTGGGGCCGGACCTACGAGCAGTACTTC.

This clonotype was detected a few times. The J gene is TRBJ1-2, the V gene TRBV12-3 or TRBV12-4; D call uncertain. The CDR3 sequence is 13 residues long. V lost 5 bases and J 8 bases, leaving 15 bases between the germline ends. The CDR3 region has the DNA TGTGCCAGCAGTCTAGGAGAGTATGGGGGCTACACCTTC. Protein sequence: CASSLGEYGGYTF.

CDR3 in DNA: TGCGCCAGCAGCCAAGGCCAGGTCTCCTACAATGAGCAGTTCTTC. This codes for CASSQGQVSYNEQFF. This chain uses TRBV4-1 with TRBJ2-1; the D is unclear. The V gene lost 1 base and the J gene lost 0 bases, with 7 bases spanning the gap. Germline-derived CDR1 and CDR2 are MGHRA and YSYEKL. The CDR3 sequence is 15 residues long.

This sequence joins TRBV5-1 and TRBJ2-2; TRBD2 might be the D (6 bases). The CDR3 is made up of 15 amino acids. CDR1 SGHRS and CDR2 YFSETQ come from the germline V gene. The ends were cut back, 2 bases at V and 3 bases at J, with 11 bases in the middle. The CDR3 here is CASSFMRGYTGELFF. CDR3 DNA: TGCGCCAGCAGCTTCATGCGGGGATACACCGGGGAGCTGTTTTTT.

The CDR3 here is CASRSGLAGRTDTQYF. In DNA, the CDR3 is TGTGCAAGTCGCTCGGGACTAGCGGGCCGCACAGATACGCAGTATTTT. The rearrangement uses TRBV12-2 and TRBJ2-3; TRBD2 reflects the table's D call only, with no check against the DNA. TRBV12-2 is designated a pseudogene. The CDR3 runs to 16 residues.

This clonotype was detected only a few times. The CDR3, as DNA: TGTGCCACCAGTGATCCCCGACGGCCTTACAATGAGCAGTTCTTC. Protein: CATSDPRRPYNEQFF. The chain has TRBV24-1 and TRBJ2-1; D unclear. The CDR3 loop spans 15 amino acids. The V gene's germline CDR1 is KGHDR and CDR2 SFDVKD. With 3 bases removed from V and 4 bases from J, the gap between germline ends came to 12 bases.

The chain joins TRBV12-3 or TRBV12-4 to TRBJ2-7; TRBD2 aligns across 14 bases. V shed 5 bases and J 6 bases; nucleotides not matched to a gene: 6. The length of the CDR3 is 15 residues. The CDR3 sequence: CASSTGTSGSFEQYF. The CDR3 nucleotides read TGTGCCAGCAGTACCGGGACTAGCGGGAGTTTCGAGCAGTACTTC.

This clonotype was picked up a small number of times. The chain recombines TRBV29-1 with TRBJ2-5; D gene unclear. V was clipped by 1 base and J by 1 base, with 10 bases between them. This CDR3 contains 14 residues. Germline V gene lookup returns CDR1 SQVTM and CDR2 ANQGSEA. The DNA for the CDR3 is TGCAGCGTTGAAGGACGACTGAGCCAAGAGACCCAGTACTTC. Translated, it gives CSVEGRLSQETQYF. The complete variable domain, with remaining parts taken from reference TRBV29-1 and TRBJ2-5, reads SAVISQKPSRDICQRGTSLTIQCQVDSQVTMMFWYRQQPGQSLTLIATANQGSEATYESGFVIDKFPISRPNLTFSTLTVSNMSPEDSSIYLCSVEGRLSQETQYFGPGTRLLVL.

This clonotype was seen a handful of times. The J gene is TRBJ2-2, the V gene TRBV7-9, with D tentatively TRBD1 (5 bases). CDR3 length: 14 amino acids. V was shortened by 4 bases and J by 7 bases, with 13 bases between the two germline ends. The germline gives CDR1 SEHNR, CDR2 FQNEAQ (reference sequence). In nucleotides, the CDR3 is TGTGCCAGCAGCTCCCTAGGGGCGCACGGGGAGCTGTTTTTT. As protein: CASSSLGAHGELFF.

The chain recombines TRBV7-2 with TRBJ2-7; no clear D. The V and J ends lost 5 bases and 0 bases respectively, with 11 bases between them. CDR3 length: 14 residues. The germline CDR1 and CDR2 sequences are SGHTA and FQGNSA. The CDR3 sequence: CASSPLLPSYEQYF. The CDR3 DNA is TGTGCCAGCAGCCCCTTATTGCCCTCCTACGAGCAGTACTTC.